This TCR beta chain was sequenced for a study of blood T cell repertoires in COVID-19. At the level of the study: Acute and convalescent COVID-19 samples came from the United States, Italy and Spain.

Per the original methods: Cell counts per sample came from amplifying reference gene primers. Data came from immunoSEQ multiplex PCR; TCRdb stores just in-frame clones and leaves some out. The V and J calls and clone size are taken from that table; D and trimming were inferred from the DNA. The data show about 250,000 clones, over 75% seen once. Germline loops: CDR1 SNHLY, CDR2 FYNNEI. Deletions cut 7 bases from V and 4 bases from J, with 19 bases between. The CDR3 covers 15 residues. This receptor was identified in a woman aged 35 to 49 who had recovered from COVID-19. This sequence joins TRBV2 and TRBJ1-2; no reliable D call. Sequencing input: peripheral blood. In DNA, the CDR3 is TGTGCCAGCACCGAGAGGAGGCAGAGCTTCTATGGCTACACCTTC. Protein product: CASTERRQSFYGYTF.